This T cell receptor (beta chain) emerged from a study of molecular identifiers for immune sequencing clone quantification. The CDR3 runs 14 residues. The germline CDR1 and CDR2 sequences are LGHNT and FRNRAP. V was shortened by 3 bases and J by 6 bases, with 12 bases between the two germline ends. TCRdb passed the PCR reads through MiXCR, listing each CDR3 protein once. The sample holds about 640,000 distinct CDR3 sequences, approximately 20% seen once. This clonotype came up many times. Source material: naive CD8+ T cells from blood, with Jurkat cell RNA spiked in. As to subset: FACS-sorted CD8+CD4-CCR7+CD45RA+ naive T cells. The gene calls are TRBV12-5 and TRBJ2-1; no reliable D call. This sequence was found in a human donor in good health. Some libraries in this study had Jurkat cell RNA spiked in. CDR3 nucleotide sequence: TGTGCTAGTGGTTTTGGGGTTTGGTCCAATGAGCAGTTCTTC. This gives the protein CASGFGVWSNEQFF.